The entry that follows covers one T cell receptor (beta chain) sequence. This entry belongs to a study of blood T cell repertoires in COVID-19. Study at large: COVID-19 samples, acute and convalescent, were from the United States, Italy and Spain. From T cells, B-cell-depleted T cells, or PBMCs came the material, which was cDNA or gDNA.

Methods used by the authors: Estimation of nucleated cell counts was performed using reference gene primer amplification. Generated by immunoSEQ multiplex PCR, the TCRdb table keeps only in-frame clones and is missing some. V and J calls and clone size are those listed in that table; D and trimming were worked out from the DNA. The top ten hold roughly a tenth of the sample, which has more than 350,000 clones, around nine tenths seen once. The CDR3 sequence is 11 residues long. V was pared by 1 base and J by 7 bases, with 5 bases between. CDR1 is SGHTS and CDR2 is YDEGEE in the germline V gene. Sequencing was done on a sample of PBMCs or T cells enriched from blood (not recorded which). The V and J genes are TRBV5-8 and TRBJ1-1; D remains ambiguous. The origin of this receptor is a woman aged 50 to 65 who had recovered from COVID-19. Written as DNA, the CDR3 is TGTGCCAGCAGCTTGACAGTTGAAGCTTTCTTT. Its protein is CASSLTVEAFF.